The 4 T cell receptor beta chains given below trace back to one sample, sequenced in a study of blood T cell repertoires in COVID-19. Produced via immunoSEQ multiplex PCR; TCRdb's table is partial and in-frame only. The sample records tens of thousands of clones, 80% to 85% being singletons. Sample: peripheral blood. The source of these receptors is a woman older than 75 with active or convalescent COVID-19.

The chain recombines TRBV28 with TRBJ1-4, with 7 bases aligning to TRBD1. In germline, CDR1 is MDHEN, CDR2 SYDVKM. This CDR3 is 14 amino acids long. The V segment lost 7 bases and the J segment 8 bases; nucleotides outside the gene matches: 10. For the CDR3, the DNA is TGTGCCAGCAAGTGGGACAGAGTAGGAGAAAAACTGTTTTTT. Translated: CASKWDRVGEKLFF.

The V call is TRBV7-6, the J call TRBJ2-7, with TRBD2 matching 10 bases. Trimming took 1 base from V and 6 from J; bases not matched to a gene: 6. Per the germline V gene, CDR1 is SGHVS and CDR2 is FNYEAQ. This CDR3 comprises 15 residues. CDR3 region: CASSLVLAGVGEQYF. The DNA for the CDR3 is TGTGCCAGCAGCTTAGTCCTAGCGGGGGTCGGCGAGCAGTACTTC. The whole variable domain, filled in from reference TRBV7-6 and TRBJ2-7, reads GAGVSQSPRYKVTKRGQDVALRCDPISGHVSLYWYRQALGQGPEFLTYFNYEAQQDKSGLPNDRFSAERPEGSISTLTIQRTEQRDSAMYRCASSLVLAGVGEQYFGPGTRLTVT.

This clone was recorded a few times. The chain couples TRBV20-1 to TRBJ1-5; the D gene is possibly TRBD1 (5 bases). CDR3 length equals 14 residues. Germline V gives CDR1 DFQATT, CDR2 SNEGSKA (reference sequence). V lost 3 bases and J 6 bases, leaving 15 bases between the germline ends. DNA of the CDR3: TGCAGTGCTAGTACGGGGGAGCCCATTCAGCCCCAGCATTTT. Protein product: CSASTGEPIQPQHF.

V gene TRBV5-4 combines with J gene TRBJ1-3; D unclear. The CDR3 consists of 17 residues. CDR1 SGHNT and CDR2 YYREEE come from the germline V gene (reference sequence). V shed 0 bases and J shed 2 bases, with 15 bases lying between them. CDR3 coding DNA: TGTGCCAGCAGCTTGGCTCTAGGGCGGGGAGCTGGAAACACCATATATTTT. Translating it yields CASSLALGRGAGNTIYF.